The rows below give T cell receptor beta chains drawn from one sample of a study of CD8 T cells in ankylosing spondylitis. TCRdb ran MiXCR on the 5' RACE reads and lists one entry per CDR3 protein. The sample includes around 490,000 distinct CDR3 sequences, over 4% of them seen just once. Sequenced sample: blood, either unsorted or a sorted T cell fraction (not recorded which). These receptors were taken from a male donor with ankylosing spondylitis. The CDR3 runs from the conserved cysteine through the conserved F or W. D genes are given only for firm matches. Some rows mark clone size as missing; the rest say once, few, many or name a class of expanded clone.

J gene | V gene | D gene | clone size | CDR3 DNA | CDR3 protein
TRBJ2-7 | TRBV4-3 | TRBD1 | many | TGCGCCAGCAGCCGTGGGACAGGGGGTTCCTACGAGCAGTACTTC | CASSRGTGGSYEQYF
TRBJ2-5 | TRBV4-3 | NA | many | TGCGCCAGCAGCCAAGATCCGGGAAGGGGTTGGGAGACCCAGTACTTC | CASSQDPGRGWETQYF
TRBJ2-3 | TRBV7-9 | NA | many | TGTGCCAGCAGCTTAATGGGGATCCGACTGAACACAGATACGCAGTATTTT | CASSLMGIRLNTDTQYF
TRBJ1-1 | TRBV29-1 | TRBD1 | many | TGCAGCGCCACAGGGGGGAACACTGAAGCTTTCTTT | CSATGGNTEAFF
TRBJ2-5 | TRBV6-2/TRBV6-3 | NA | many | TGTGCCAGCAGTTACGAGGACCCTTTATTGGAGACCCAGTACTTC | CASSYEDPLLETQYF
TRBJ1-1 | TRBV5-1 | TRBD1 | many | TGCGCCAGCAGCTTTCTGACAGGGTTAGACACTGAAGCTTTCTTT | CASSFLTGLDTEAFF
TRBJ2-5 | TRBV10-3 | TRBD2 | few | TGTGCCATCAGTGACCTGACTAGCGGGGGACCTCCCGCAGAGACCCAGTACTTC | CAISDLTSGGPPAETQYF
TRBJ2-1 | TRBV5-1 | TRBD2 | many | TGCGCCAGCATGTTCACTAGCGGTAACAATGAGCAGTTCTTC | CASMFTSGNNEQFF
TRBJ2-7 | TRBV7-9 | NA | few | TGTGCCAGCAGCTTAGCGGATGGGCAGTACTTC | CASSLADGQYF
TRBJ2-7 | TRBV27 | TRBD1 | few | TGTGCCAGCAGTCCGCTGGGACAGCGGTCCTACGAGCAGTACTTC | CASSPLGQRSYEQYF
TRBJ2-3 | TRBV4-3 | TRBD1 | many | TGCGCCAGCAGCCATCGCACAGGGGCGGGCACAGATACGCAGTATTTT | CASSHRTGAGTDTQYF
TRBJ2-7 | TRBV20-1 | TRBD2 | NA | TGCAGTGCTCACCCTGGACTAGCGGCTGGCGAGCAGTACTTC | CSAHPGLAAGEQYF
TRBJ2-7 | TRBV28 | TRBD2 | NA | TGTGCCAGCAGTTCCCCTCGCAGCGGGAGCCCCTACGAGCAGTACTTC | CASSSPRSGSPYEQYF
TRBJ2-1 | TRBV9 | NA | many | TGTGCCAGCAGCGTGGGTGGCGGGACCTACAATGAGCAGTTCTTC | CASSVGGGTYNEQFF
TRBJ2-1 | TRBV27 | TRBD1 | many | TGTGCCAGCAGTTTCGACAGGGATGAGCAGTTCTTC | CASSFDRDEQFF
TRBJ2-5 | TRBV11-2 | TRBD2 | many | TGTGCCAGCAGCTTAGGCGGGACTAGCGGGAGGGAAGAGACCCAGTACTTC | CASSLGGTSGREETQYF
TRBJ1-2 | TRBV6-1 | NA | many | TGTGCCAGCAGTCCCCGACAGAGTTATAATGGCTACACCTTC | CASSPRQSYNGYTF
TRBJ1-6 | TRBV20-1 | TRBD1 | many | TGCAGTGCTAGGGCAGGGGGCGATTCACCCCTCCACTTT | CSARAGGDSPLHF
TRBJ2-1 | TRBV5-1 | TRBD2 | many | TGCGCCAGCAGTCAACCAGGACTAGCGGGAGGGCCGGTTCGGAATGAGCAGTTCTTC | CASSQPGLAGGPVRNEQFF
TRBJ2-1 | TRBV4-3 | TRBD1 | NA | TGCGCCAGCAGCACCCGACAGGGTGGGAGCTCCTACAATGAGCAGTTCTTC | CASSTRQGGSSYNEQFF
TRBJ2-5 | TRBV7-9 | NA | few | TGTGCCAGCAGCTTTGGAACTAACCAAGAGACCCAGTACTTC | CASSFGTNQETQYF
TRBJ2-5 | TRBV9 | NA | many | TGTGCCAGCAGCGTAGTAGCCAGCGTCCAAGAGACCCAGTACTTC | CASSVVASVQETQYF
TRBJ2-1 | TRBV6-5 | TRBD1 | many | TGTGCCAGCAGTTCCCCGGGACAGGGGCTGAATGAGCAGTTCTTC | CASSSPGQGLNEQFF
TRBJ2-1 | TRBV3-1 | TRBD2 | NA | TGTGCCAGCAGCCCCGGACGTATCTCGGGGGGCTCCTACAATGAGCAGTTCTTC | CASSPGRISGGSYNEQFF
TRBJ2-3 | TRBV20-1 | TRBD2 | many | TGCAGACTAGCGGGAGCTTACGATACGCAGTATTTT | CRLAGAYDTQYF
TRBJ1-1 | TRBV20-1 | NA | many | TGCAGTGCTAGCGCGCCGGCACTGAACACTGAAGCTTTCTTT | CSASAPALNTEAFF
TRBJ2-5 | TRBV6-1 | NA | many | TGTGCCAGCAGATGGGACAGACTAGGAGAGACCCAGTACTTC | CASRWDRLGETQYF
TRBJ2-7 | TRBV9 | TRBD1 | many | TGTGCCAGCAGCGTAGCGGACAGGCCTACCTACGAGCAGTACTTC | CASSVADRPTYEQYF
TRBJ2-5 | TRBV7-2 | TRBD2 | many | TGTGCCAGCAGTCGCGGACTAGCGGGGACCCAAGAGACCCAGTACTTC | CASSRGLAGTQETQYF
TRBJ2-1 | TRBV27 | NA | few | TGTGCCAGCGCTACAGGGTTTGGGAATGAGCAGTTCTTC | CASATGFGNEQFF
TRBJ1-2 | TRBV25-1 | NA | many | TGTGCCAGCATCCGAGGGGAGAACTATGGCTACACCTTC | CASIRGENYGYTF
TRBJ2-7 | TRBV20-1 | NA | many | TGCAGTGCTAGAGTAGCCCTGTCGTCTTACGAGCAGTACTTC | CSARVALSSYEQYF
TRBJ2-5 | TRBV20-1 | NA | NA | TGCAGTGCTTCCAGTGGTGGACCCCTGGAGACCCAGTACTTC | CSASSGGPLETQYF
TRBJ2-2 | TRBV9 | NA | many | TGTGCCAGCAGCGTAGGGGGCTCTAGCACCGGGGAGCTGTTTTTT | CASSVGGSSTGELFF
TRBJ1-5 | TRBV12-3/TRBV12-4 | NA | many | TGTGCCAGCAGTCCCTCTTGGCAGGGCAATCAGCCCCAGCATTTT | CASSPSWQGNQPQHF
TRBJ2-7 | TRBV4-1 | TRBD2 | many | TGCGCCAGCAGCCAAGCACTAGCGGGTGCCTACGAGCAGTACTTC | CASSQALAGAYEQYF
TRBJ1-2 | TRBV4-2 | NA | many | TGTGCCAGCAGCCCAGGGAGGCCATATGGCTACACCTTC | CASSPGRPYGYTF
TRBJ1-2 | TRBV29-1 | TRBD1 | many | TGCAGCGGCTGGACAGGGAATGGCTACACCTTC | CSGWTGNGYTF
TRBJ2-2 | TRBV6-4 | NA | many | TGTGCCAGCACCAGAAAGGTCCCCTTGGAGGGGCACCGCACCGGGGAGCTGTTTTTT | CASTRKVPLEGHRTGELFF
TRBJ1-5 | TRBV20-1 | NA | many | TGCAGTGCTTCCGATTCAGGGGATAGCAATCAGCCCCAGCATTTT | CSASDSGDSNQPQHF
TRBJ1-2 | TRBV5-6 | TRBD1 | many | TGTGCCAGCCGCCAGGGGGTGGATTATGGCTACACCTTC | CASRQGVDYGYTF
TRBJ1-2 | TRBV5-1 | TRBD1 | few | TGCGCCAGCACGCTGATCCCGGGACAGGGCTATGGCTACACCTTC | CASTLIPGQGYGYTF
TRBJ1-4 | TRBV20-1 | NA | many | TGCAGTGCTAGAAACTCGGGGAAAACTAATGAAAAACTGTTTTTT | CSARNSGKTNEKLFF
TRBJ2-3 | TRBV24-1 | NA | many | TGTGCCACCAGCTTGACCGGAGGAACAGATACGCAGTATTTT | CATSLTGGTDTQYF